The 9 T cell receptor beta chains below come from one sample, sequenced in a study of blood T cells in healthy people across ages. The authors ran a second PCR of 7 to 11 cycles using a sample-barcoded 5' primer and a J-beta primer mix. MiXCR, run by TCRdb on the 5' RACE reads, gives a single entry per CDR3 protein. The table includes some 370,000 distinct CDR3 sequences, approximately 47% detected once. Input material: blood. All receptors come from a man in his sixties in good health.

The chain couples TRBV20-1 to TRBJ2-5, with 9 bases fitting TRBD2. With V trimmed by 1 base and J by 2 bases, 5 bases remained unmatched. The CDR3 totals 15 residues. Germline V gene sequence: CDR1 DFQATT, CDR2 SNEGSKA (reference sequence). DNA of the CDR3: TGCAGTGCTAGAGTTGTAGCGGGGGATCAAGAGACCCAGTACTTC. Amino acid sequence: CSARVVAGDQETQYF.

In its sample, this clonotype was seen many times. The V and J genes are TRBV5-6 and TRBJ2-7; D could derive from TRBD1 or TRBD2 (5 bases each). The V end lost 5 bases, the J end lost 5 bases, and 14 bases lay between the germline ends. Looked up from germline, CDR1 is SGHDT and CDR2 is YYEEEE. The CDR3 is 13 residues long. The CDR3 here is CASSPEWGNEQYF. The CDR3 DNA reads as TGTGCCAGCAGTCCCGAATGGGGGAACGAGCAGTACTTC. The whole variable domain, filled in from reference TRBV5-6 and TRBJ2-7, reads DAGVTQSPTHLIKTRGQQVTLRCSPKSGHDTVSWYQQALGQGPQFIFQYYEEEERQRGNFPDRFSGHQFPNYSSELNVNALLLGDSALYLCASSPEWGNEQYFGPGTRLTVT.

The chain combines TRBV29-1 with TRBJ2-1; TRBD2 matches at 11 bases. CDR1 and CDR2 (germline): SQVTM, ANQGSEA. After removal of 4 bases from V and 10 bases from J, the junction contained 12 bases not matched to a gene. CDR3 size: 15 residues. CDR3 loop: CSVVRLAGGGMEQFF. CDR3 bases: TGCAGCGTTGTTAGGCTAGCGGGAGGAGGAATGGAGCAGTTCTTC.

This chain connects TRBV7-2 to TRBJ2-3, with 9 positions matching TRBD1. Germline V CDR1 and CDR2: SGHTA, FQGNSA. The CDR3 is 16 amino acids. The J segment lost 0 bases and the V segment lost 2 bases, leaving 3 bases of the junction unmatched. The CDR3 DNA is TGTGCCAGCAGCTTAAGGGACAGGGCTAGCACAGATACGCAGTATTTT. It is translated as CASSLRDRASTDTQYF. Filled out from reference TRBV7-2 and TRBJ2-3, the complete variable domain reads GAGVSQSPSNKVTEKGKDVELRCDPISGHTALYWYRQSLGQGLEFLIYFQGNSAPDKSGLPSDRFSAERTGGSVSTLTIQRTQQEDSAVYLCASSLRDRASTDTQYFGPGTRLTVL.

Many counts were recorded for this clonotype. V is TRBV29-1 and J is TRBJ2-7, with D hard to call. The germline gives CDR1 SQVTM, CDR2 ANQGSEA. The CDR3 has 11 residues. V shed 6 bases and J shed 1 base, with 7 bases lying between them. Here the CDR3 DNA reads TGCAGCGTCGCGATATCCTACGAGCAGTACTTC. Protein sequence: CSVAISYEQYF.

This clonotype turned up a few times. The rearrangement joins TRBV4-3 to TRBJ1-2; 7 positions agree with TRBD1. Germline CDR1 is LGHNA and CDR2 is YSLEER. Losses at the gene ends were 4 bases for V and 7 bases for J; bases not matched to a gene: 12. CDR3 length: 15 residues. DNA for the CDR3: TGCGCCAGCAGCCCCGACAGGGCCCTACCGAGTGGCTACACCTTC. Protein sequence: CASSPDRALPSGYTF.

At least ten counts were recorded for this clonotype. This chain uses TRBV6-5 with TRBJ1-2; D is uncertain. The germline V gene encodes CDR1 MNHEY and CDR2 SVGAGI. There are 13 residues in the CDR3. Trimming removed 0 bases at V and 8 bases at J, with 10 bases between. The CDR3 DNA follows: TGTGCCAGCAGTTACTCGAACTCCCCGGGCTACACCTTC. It yields the protein CASSYSNSPGYTF.

This chain links TRBV6-1 with TRBJ2-7; 10 bases map to TRBD1. The germline V gene has CDR1 MNHNS and CDR2 SASEGT. Unmatched junction bases numbered 14, after V lost 6 bases and J lost 3 bases. This CDR3 region has 17 residues. The CDR3 loop reads CASRSIFYGQGVYEQYF. The CDR3 DNA reads as TGTGCCAGCAGATCGATTTTTTACGGACAGGGGGTCTACGAGCAGTACTTC.

This clonotype was seen ten or more times. Possible read error: a much larger clone is one base away. V usage is TRBV28 and J usage is TRBJ1-2; TRBD1 might be the D (6 bases). V lost 5 bases and J lost 8, with 18 bases in between. Germline CDR1 reads MDHEN; CDR2 reads SYDVKM. The CDR3 is 14 residues long. Written as DNA, the CDR3 is TGTGCCAGCAGTCTCCGAGACGGGCAGGGGGGCTACACCTTC. This codes for CASSLRDGQGGYTF.